One sample yielded the 16 T cell receptor beta chains listed below, sequenced in a study of patients and donors after allogeneic stem cell transplantation. TCRdb called the RT-PCR reads again in MiXCR, with one record for every CDR3 protein. The sample gives about a million distinct CDR3 sequences, approximately 18% of which show up once; under 6.5% is in the top ten. The sample was blood, either unsorted or a sorted T cell fraction (not recorded which). These receptors were collected from a human donor who was either an allogeneic HSCT recipient or a stem cell or donor lymphocyte infusion donor (not recorded which). It is not recorded whose cells these are; they may come from a transplant donor.

This clonotype was counted between two and nine times. The chain links TRBV5-5 to TRBJ2-7; the match to TRBD1 covers 7 bases. The CDR3 is 15 residues long. V lost 4 bases, J lost 3 bases, and 10 bases stayed unmatched. The germline CDR1 and CDR2 sequences are SGHKS and YYEKEE (reference sequence). CDR3 loop: CASSQRQGEDYEQYF. The CDR3 nucleotides are TGTGCCAGCAGCCAAAGACAGGGCGAGGACTACGAGCAGTACTTC.

This clonotype came up a few times. The rearrangement links TRBV5-6 to TRBJ1-1, with D tentatively TRBD1 (6 bases). The CDR3 loop spans 14 amino acids. Germline CDR1 and CDR2: SGHDT and YYEEEE. Trimming left V 7 bases short and J 4 bases short, with 17 bases between. Here the CDR3 DNA reads TGTGCCAGCCGGAGGGGGAGTCGTGCCACTGAAGCTTTCTTT. Its translation: CASRRGSRATEAFF.

This clonotype was detected only a few times. This rearrangement joins TRBV5-1 to TRBJ1-2, with D perhaps matching TRBD1 (6 bases). CDR3 length equals 17 residues. Germline V gives CDR1 SGHRS, CDR2 YFSETQ. Trimming left V 4 bases short and J 4 bases short, with 23 bases between. This CDR3 is CASSTPTPGAPSYGYTF. The DNA for the CDR3 is TGCGCCAGCAGCACACCGACCCCAGGGGCGCCTAGCTATGGCTACACCTTC.

The chain links TRBV9 to TRBJ2-3; weak D call: TRBD1 (5 bases). The CDR3 is made up of 13 amino acids. The V gene's germline CDR1 is SGDLS and CDR2 YYNGEE. With 3 bases removed from V and 3 bases from J, the gap between germline ends came to 8 bases. The CDR3 DNA sequence: TGTGCCAGCAGCGATGACAGAACAGATACGCAGTATTTT. It encodes CASSDDRTDTQYF.

There are a few counts of this clonotype. Here the CDR3 reads CASSLAQRGSYNSPLHF. The DNA of the CDR3 is TGTGCCAGCAGCTTAGCCCAGAGGGGGTCCTATAATTCACCCCTCCACTTT. V gene TRBV7-2 combines with J gene TRBJ1-6, with D possibly matching TRBD1 (6 bases). Germline CDR1 is SGHTA and CDR2 is FQGNSA. This CDR3 spans 17 amino acids. Trimming left V 0 bases short and J 1 base short, with 10 bases between.

The CDR3 spells CASSPRTVNQPQHF. The DNA for the CDR3 is TGTGCCAGCAGTCCAAGGACAGTTAATCAGCCCCAGCATTTT. The J gene is TRBJ1-5, the V gene TRBV12-3 or TRBV12-4, with a tentative D call TRBD1 (6 bases). The V end lost 5 bases, the J end lost 4 bases, and 12 bases lay between the germline ends. The CDR3 runs to 14 residues.

The gene calls are TRBV24-1 and TRBJ2-5; maybe TRBD1 (6 bases). CDR3 length: 13 amino acids. V gave up 7 bases and J gave up 2 bases, with 10 bases separating them. Germline V lookup: CDR1 KGHDR, CDR2 SFDVKD. The CDR3 spells CATRDRYQETQYF. The DNA for the CDR3 is TGTGCCACCAGGGACAGATATCAAGAGACCCAGTACTTC.

In DNA form, the CDR3 reads TGCAGTGCTAGAGATCGCAGGATATCAGCTGAAGCTTTCTTT. Protein product: CSARDRRISAEAFF. The chain employs TRBV20-1 and TRBJ1-1, with D unresolved. CDR1 is DFQATT and CDR2 is SNEGSKA in the germline V gene (reference sequence). The CDR3 consists of 14 residues. Trimming removed 0 bases at V and 6 bases at J, with 14 bases between.

This clonotype has a handful of counts. The V call is TRBV7-9, the J call TRBJ1-1; TRBD1 aligns across 8 bases. There are 14 residues in the CDR3. Germline assignment: CDR1 SEHNR and CDR2 FQNEAQ (reference sequence). The J segment lost 11 bases and the V segment lost 1 base, leaving 9 bases of the junction unmatched. CDR3 in DNA: TGTGCCAGCAGCTTAGGACCGGGACAGGAGGGCGCTTTCTTT. Its protein is CASSLGPGQEGAFF.

This chain joins TRBV12-3 or TRBV12-4 and TRBJ2-5; tentatively, D is TRBD2 (7 bases). V was pared by 7 bases and J by 4 bases, with 19 bases between. This CDR3 has 15 residues. Here the CDR3 DNA reads TGTGCCAGCACGTACGCCCGGGGGGCTGGAGAGACCCAGTACTTC. Translation: CASTYARGAGETQYF.

V is TRBV19 and J is TRBJ2-7, with D possibly being TRBD1 (5 bases). Germline V gene lookup returns CDR1 LNHDA and CDR2 SQIVND (reference sequence). The CDR3 extends over 11 amino acids. V was cut by 8 bases and J by 7 bases, with 12 bases left in between. CDR3 region: CASGALREQYF. The CDR3 DNA reads TGTGCCAGTGGGGCCCTCCGGGAGCAGTACTTC. Full variable domain (missing parts from reference TRBV19 and TRBJ2-7): DGGITQSPKYLFRKEGQNVTLSCEQNLNHDAMYWYRQDPGQGLRLIYYSQIVNDFQKGDIAEGYSVSREKKESFPLTVTSAQKNPTAFYLCASGALREQYFGPGTRLTVT.

The chain links TRBV6-1 to TRBJ2-2, with D possibly matching TRBD1 (5 bases). This CDR3 is 15 amino acids long. V gave up 6 bases and J gave up 2 bases, with 13 bases separating them. Germline V lookup: CDR1 MNHNS, CDR2 SASEGT. This CDR3 is CASRPQGINTGELFF. In nucleotides, the CDR3 is TGTGCCAGCAGACCTCAGGGAATTAACACCGGGGAGCTGTTTTTT.

This clonotype was detected a few times. This chain connects TRBV6-2 or TRBV6-3 to TRBJ1-2; D perhaps matches TRBD1 (6 bases). The CDR3 length is 14 residues. The V and J ends lost 2 bases and 5 bases respectively, with 12 bases between them. Germline CDR1 reads MNHEY; CDR2 reads SVGEGT. The CDR3 DNA follows: TGTGCCAGCAGTTACGGGGGCACGGTTTATGGCTACACCTTC. Amino acid sequence: CASSYGGTVYGYTF.

This clonotype was found a few times. The V and J genes are TRBV4-2 and TRBJ2-5; 15 nucleotides match TRBD2. CDR3 length: 18 residues. V shed 0 bases and J 0 bases; nucleotides not matched to a gene: 2. Germline V gene lookup returns CDR1 LGHNA and CDR2 YNFKEQ. The CDR3 here is CASSQDGLAGGYQETQYF. The DNA for the CDR3 is TGTGCCAGCAGCCAAGATGGACTAGCGGGGGGGTACCAAGAGACCCAGTACTTC.

This clonotype has more than one count but fewer than ten. The rearrangement uses TRBV20-1 and TRBJ2-7, with 7 bases aligning to TRBD1. Germline V CDR1 and CDR2: DFQATT, SNEGSKA (reference sequence). The CDR3 totals 15 residues. The V and J ends lost 3 bases and 0 bases, in that order; junction bases with no gene match: 8. This chain's CDR3 is CSASPRTGYSYEQYF. The CDR3 DNA reads as TGCAGTGCTAGTCCCCGGACAGGATACTCCTACGAGCAGTACTTC.

This clonotype was observed a handful of times. The genes are TRBV24-1 and TRBJ2-2, with D hard to call. Trimming removed 3 bases at V and 4 bases at J, with 11 bases between. The CDR3 length is 15 residues. Germline V gene data show CDR1 as KGHDR and CDR2 as SFDVKD. CDR3 sequence (DNA): TGTGCCACCAGTGATCCCGTCCGGATCACCGGGGAGCTGTTTTTT. It codes for CATSDPVRITGELFF.